A selection of T cell receptor beta chains follows, all from one sample in a study of spatial heterogeneity in lung cancer. MiXCR, applied by TCRdb to the 5' RACE reads, yields one record per CDR3 protein. The sample yields 30,000 to 45,000 distinct CDR3 sequences, roughly 7.4% seen once. Here the sequenced sample was PBMCs, taken at surgery. These receptors were obtained from a male donor with early-stage non-small cell lung cancer. Each CDR3 is given with its conserved first and last residue. D genes are given only for firm matches. Not every row has a clone size; where given, it reads once, few, many or a size class.

J | V | size | D | CDR3 | DNA
TRBJ1-6 | TRBV7-3 | many | . | CASSLNNVENSPLHF | TGTGCCAGCAGTTTGAACAACGTGGAGAATTCACCCCTCCACTTT
TRBJ1-4 | TRBV9 | many | TRBD1 | CASTRQGVANEKLFF | TGTGCCAGCACCAGACAGGGCGTCGCTAATGAAAAACTGTTTTTT
TRBJ2-1 | TRBV7-6 | few | . | CASSLVARDEQFF | TGTGCCAGCAGCTTAGTCGCACGCGATGAGCAGTTCTTC
TRBJ1-1 | TRBV10-3 | many | . | CAISEGGRTEAFF | TGTGCCATCAGTGAAGGGGGTCGGACTGAAGCTTTCTTT
TRBJ1-3 | TRBV20-1 | few | . | CSARSLAGDLNTIYF | TGCAGTGCTAGATCCCTGGCAGGGGACTTGAACACCATATATTTT
TRBJ1-2 | TRBV4-2 | many | TRBD1 | CASSQDRTGELGYTF | TGTGCCAGCAGCCAAGACCGGACAGGGGAGCTGGGCTACACCTTC
TRBJ2-1 | TRBV3-1 | many | TRBD2 | CASSESSGRVEQFF | TGTGCCAGCAGCGAATCTAGCGGGAGAGTTGAGCAGTTCTTC
TRBJ2-3 | TRBV20-1 | . | TRBD2 | CSASGRGDTQYF | TGCAGTGCTAGTGGGAGGGGCGATACGCAGTATTTT
TRBJ2-4 | TRBV20-1 | many | . | CSAYSTLGNIQYF | TGCAGTGCGTATAGCACCCTGGGGAACATTCAGTACTTC
TRBJ1-5 | TRBV2 | many | . | CASSEIGVRGNQPQHF | TGTGCCAGCAGTGAAATCGGGGTCAGAGGCAATCAGCCCCAGCATTTT
TRBJ1-6 | TRBV7-2 | many | . | CASTPTAGSPLHF | TGTGCCAGCACCCCGACAGCGGGGTCACCCCTCCACTTT
TRBJ1-4 | TRBV29-1 | . | . | CSVGAGRSNEKLFF | TGCAGCGTTGGGGCGGGCAGGAGTAATGAAAAACTGTTTTTT
TRBJ2-2 | TRBV5-1 | many | . | CASSFFPPGTNTGELFF | TGCGCCAGCAGCTTTTTCCCCCCAGGGACTAACACCGGGGAGCTGTTTTTT
TRBJ1-1 | TRBV5-6 | . | TRBD1 | CATHRNRQGFATEAFF | TGTGCCACCCACAGGAATAGACAGGGCTTTGCGACTGAAGCTTTCTTT
TRBJ2-1 | TRBV20-1 | many | . | CSARAITYNEQFF | TGCAGTGCTAGGGCCATTACGTACAATGAGCAGTTCTTC